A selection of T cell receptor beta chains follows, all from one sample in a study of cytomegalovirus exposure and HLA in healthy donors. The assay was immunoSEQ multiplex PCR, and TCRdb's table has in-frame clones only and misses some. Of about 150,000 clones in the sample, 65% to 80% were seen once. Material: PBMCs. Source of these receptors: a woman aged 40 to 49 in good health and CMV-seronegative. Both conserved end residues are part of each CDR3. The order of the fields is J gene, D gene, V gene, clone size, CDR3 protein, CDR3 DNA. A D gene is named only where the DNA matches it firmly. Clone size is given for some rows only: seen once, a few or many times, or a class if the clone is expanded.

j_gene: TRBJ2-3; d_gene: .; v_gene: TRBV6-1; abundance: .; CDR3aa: CASSVVKGGGTDTQYF; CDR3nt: TGTGCCAGCAGTGTAGTAAAAGGGGGGGGCACAGATACGCAGTATTTT
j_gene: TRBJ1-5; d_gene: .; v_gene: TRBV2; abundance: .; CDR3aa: CASSELSGKAQPQHF; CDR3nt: TGTGCCAGCAGTGAACTATCAGGTAAGGCTCAGCCCCAGCATTTT
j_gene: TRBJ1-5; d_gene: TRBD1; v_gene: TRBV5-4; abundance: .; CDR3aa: CASSTGGNRGSNQPQHF; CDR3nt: TGTGCCAGCAGTACAGGGGGTAATAGGGGTAGCAATCAGCCCCAGCATTTT
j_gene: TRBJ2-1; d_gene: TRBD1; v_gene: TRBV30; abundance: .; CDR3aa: CAWKTLGGQGYNEQFF; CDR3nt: TGTGCCTGGAAAACCCTCGGGGGACAGGGTTACAATGAGCAGTTCTTC
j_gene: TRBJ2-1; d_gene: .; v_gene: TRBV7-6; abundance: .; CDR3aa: CASSSPRGARSYNEQFF; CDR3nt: TGTGCCAGCAGCTCCCCCCGGGGGGCCCGCTCCTACAATGAGCAGTTCTTC
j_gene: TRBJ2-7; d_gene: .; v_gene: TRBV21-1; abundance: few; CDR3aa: CGVGTSGSTRSYEQYF; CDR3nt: TGTGGGGTGGGGACTAGCGGGAGTACTCGTTCCTACGAGCAGTACTTC
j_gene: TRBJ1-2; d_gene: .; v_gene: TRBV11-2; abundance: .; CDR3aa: CASSQDSIYGYTF; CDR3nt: TGTGCCAGCAGCCAAGACAGCATCTATGGCTACACCTTC
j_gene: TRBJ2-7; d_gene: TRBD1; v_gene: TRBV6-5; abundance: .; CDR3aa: CASSSLRGTGGYEQYF; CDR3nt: TGTGCCAGCAGTTCCTTGCGCGGGACAGGGGGCTACGAGCAGTACTTC
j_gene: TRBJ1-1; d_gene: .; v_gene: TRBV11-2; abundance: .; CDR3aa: CASSLKQGYTEAFF; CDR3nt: TGTGCCAGCAGCTTAAAACAGGGCTACACTGAAGCTTTCTTT
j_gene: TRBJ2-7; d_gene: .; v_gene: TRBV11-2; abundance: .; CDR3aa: CASSLPGVIYEQYF; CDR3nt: TGTGCCAGCAGCTTACCAGGGGTCATCTACGAGCAGTACTTC
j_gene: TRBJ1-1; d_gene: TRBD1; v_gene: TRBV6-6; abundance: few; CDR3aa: CASKLTGDTEAFF; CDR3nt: TGTGCCAGCAAGCTGACAGGGGACACTGAAGCTTTCTTT
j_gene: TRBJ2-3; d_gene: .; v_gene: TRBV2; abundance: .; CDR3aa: CANSPLGDTQYF; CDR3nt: TGTGCCAACTCACCCCTCGGTGATACGCAGTATTTT
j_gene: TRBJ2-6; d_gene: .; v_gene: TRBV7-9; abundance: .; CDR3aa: CASSPPGAREYGANVLTF; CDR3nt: TGTGCCAGCAGCCCACCTGGGGCCCGGGAGTATGGAGCCAACGTCCTGACTTTC
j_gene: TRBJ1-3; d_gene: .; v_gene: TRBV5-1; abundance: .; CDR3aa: CASSLAGARSGNTIYF; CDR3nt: TGCGCCAGCAGCTTGGCGGGAGCCCGCTCTGGAAACACCATATATTTT
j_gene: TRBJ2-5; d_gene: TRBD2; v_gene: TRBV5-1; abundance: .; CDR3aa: CASSVTSGADLGQYF; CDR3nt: TGCGCCAGCAGCGTTACTAGCGGGGCCGATTTGGGCCAGTACTTC
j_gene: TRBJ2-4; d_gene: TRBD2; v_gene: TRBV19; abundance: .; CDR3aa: CASSIPWGGGIQYF; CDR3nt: TGTGCCAGTAGTATCCCCTGGGGCGGGGGCATTCAGTACTTC
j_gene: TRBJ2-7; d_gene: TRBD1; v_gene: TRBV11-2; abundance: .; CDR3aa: CASSLGTGAYEQYF; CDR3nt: TGTGCCAGCAGCCTAGGGACAGGGGCCTACGAGCAGTACTTC
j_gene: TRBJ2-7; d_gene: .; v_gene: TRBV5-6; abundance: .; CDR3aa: CASSLGSSSYEQYF; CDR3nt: TGTGCCAGCAGCTTGGGGTCGTCGAGCTACGAGCAGTACTTC
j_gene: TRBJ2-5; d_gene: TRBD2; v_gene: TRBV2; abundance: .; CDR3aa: CASGPSGRDGETQYF; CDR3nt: TGTGCCAGCGGCCCTAGCGGGAGGGACGGAGAGACCCAGTACTTC
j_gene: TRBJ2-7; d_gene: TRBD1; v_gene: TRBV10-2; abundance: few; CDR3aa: CASSPNRGREQYF; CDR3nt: TGCGCCAGCAGTCCAAACAGGGGGCGGGAGCAGTACTTC
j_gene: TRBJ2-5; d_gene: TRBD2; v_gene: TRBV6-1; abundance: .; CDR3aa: CASSEGSDSGSGVETQYF; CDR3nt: TGTGCCAGCAGTGAAGGGTCGGATAGCGGGAGTGGAGTAGAGACCCAGTACTTC
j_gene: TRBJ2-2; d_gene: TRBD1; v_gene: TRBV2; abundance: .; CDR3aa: CASTRQGDSTGELFF; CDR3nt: TGTGCCAGCACCCGACAGGGGGATAGCACCGGGGAGCTGTTTTTT
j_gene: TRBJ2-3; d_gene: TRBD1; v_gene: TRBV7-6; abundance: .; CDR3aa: CASSGTDYTQYF; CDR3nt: TGTGCCAGCAGCGGGACAGACTATACGCAGTATTTT
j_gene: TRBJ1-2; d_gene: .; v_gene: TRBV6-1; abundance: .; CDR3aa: CASSELRTPNYGYTF; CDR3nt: TGTGCCAGCAGTGAACTAAGGACACCTAACTATGGCTACACCTTC
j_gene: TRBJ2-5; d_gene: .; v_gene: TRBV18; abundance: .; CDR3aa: CASSPREEGTQYF; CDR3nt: TGTGCCAGCTCACCGCGTGAGGAGGGGACCCAGTACTTC
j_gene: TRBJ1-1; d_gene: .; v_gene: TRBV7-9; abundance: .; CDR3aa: CASSSRENTEAFF; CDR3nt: TGTGCCAGCAGCTCTCGGGAAAACACTGAAGCTTTCTTT
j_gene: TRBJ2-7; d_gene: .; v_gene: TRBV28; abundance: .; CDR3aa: CASFEGAFSYEQYF; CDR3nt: TGTGCCAGCTTTGAAGGGGCTTTCTCCTACGAGCAGTACTTC
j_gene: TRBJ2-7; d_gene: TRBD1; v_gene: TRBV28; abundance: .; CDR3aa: CASSPQTGQGLRANEQYF; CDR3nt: TGTGCCAGCAGTCCTCAAACGGGACAGGGTTTAAGGGCGAACGAGCAGTACTTC
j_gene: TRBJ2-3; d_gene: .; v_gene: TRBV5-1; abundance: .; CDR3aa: CASSLETGGDTQYF; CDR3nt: TGCGCCAGCAGCTTGGAAACGGGCGGGGATACGCAGTATTTT
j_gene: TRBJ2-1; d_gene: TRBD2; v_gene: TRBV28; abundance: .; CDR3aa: CASSLPAGVSDEQFF; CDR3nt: TGTGCCAGCAGTTTACCGGCGGGGGTTTCCGATGAGCAGTTCTTC
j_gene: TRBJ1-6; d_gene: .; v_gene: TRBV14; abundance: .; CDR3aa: CASRATGSSSYNSPLHF; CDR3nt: TGTGCCAGCAGAGCGACAGGATCAAGCTCCTATAATTCACCCCTCCACTTT
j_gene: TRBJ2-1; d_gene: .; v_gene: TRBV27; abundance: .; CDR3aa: CASGAGPYPYNEQFF; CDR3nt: TGTGCCAGCGGGGCAGGGCCCTACCCCTACAATGAGCAGTTCTTC
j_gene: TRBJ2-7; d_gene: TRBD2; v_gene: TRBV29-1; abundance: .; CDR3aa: CSVATSGGSYEQYF; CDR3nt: TGCAGCGTCGCCACTAGCGGGGGTTCCTACGAGCAGTACTTC
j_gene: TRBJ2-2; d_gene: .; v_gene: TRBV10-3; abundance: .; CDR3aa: CAISDLGGGELFF; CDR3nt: TGTGCCATCAGTGACTTGGGGGGCGGGGAGCTGTTTTTT
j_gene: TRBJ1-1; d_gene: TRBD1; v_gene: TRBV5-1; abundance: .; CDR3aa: CASSPGQGGSEAFF; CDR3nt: TGCGCCAGCAGCCCCGGACAGGGGGGCTCTGAAGCTTTCTTT
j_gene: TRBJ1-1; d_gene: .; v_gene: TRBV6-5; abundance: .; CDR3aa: CASSYNRRITEAFF; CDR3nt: TGTGCCAGCAGTTACAACAGGCGGATCACTGAAGCTTTCTTT
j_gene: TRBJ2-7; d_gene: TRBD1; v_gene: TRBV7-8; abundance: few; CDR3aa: CASSPPIRTGGLYEQYF; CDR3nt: TGTGCCAGCAGCCCGCCAATTCGGACAGGGGGCCTCTACGAGCAGTACTTC
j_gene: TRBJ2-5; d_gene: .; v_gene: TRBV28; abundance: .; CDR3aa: CASRERSGQYTWETQYF; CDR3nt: TGTGCCAGCAGGGAGCGCAGTGGACAGTATACCTGGGAGACCCAGTACTTC
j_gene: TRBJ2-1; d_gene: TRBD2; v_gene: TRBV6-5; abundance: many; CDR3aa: CASSYAGGLNEQFF; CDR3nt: TGTGCCAGCAGTTACGCGGGGGGTTTGAATGAGCAGTTCTTC
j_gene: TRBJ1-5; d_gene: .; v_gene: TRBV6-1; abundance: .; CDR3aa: CASLQGDQPQHF; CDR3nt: TGTGCCAGTCTACAGGGTGATCAGCCCCAGCATTTT
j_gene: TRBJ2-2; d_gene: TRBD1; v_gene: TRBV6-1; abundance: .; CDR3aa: CASTQGASTGELFF; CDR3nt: TGTGCCAGCACCCAGGGGGCGAGCACCGGGGAGCTGTTTTTT
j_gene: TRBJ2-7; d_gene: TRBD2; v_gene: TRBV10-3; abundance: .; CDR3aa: CAISDRGQTSGSHEQYF; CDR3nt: TGTGCCATCAGTGACAGGGGGCAGACTAGCGGGAGCCACGAGCAGTACTTC
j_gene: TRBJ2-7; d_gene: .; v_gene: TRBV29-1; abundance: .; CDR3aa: CSVVFLRSYEQYF; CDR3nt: TGCAGCGTTGTGTTTCTCCGCTCCTACGAGCAGTACTTC
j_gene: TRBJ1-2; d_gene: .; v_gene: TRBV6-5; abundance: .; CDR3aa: CASTNTADMRGYTF; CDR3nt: TGTGCCAGCACAAACACCGCGGACATGAGGGGCTACACCTTC
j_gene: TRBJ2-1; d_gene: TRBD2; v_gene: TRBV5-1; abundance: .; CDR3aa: CASSSSGGGDEQFF; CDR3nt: TGCGCCAGCAGCTCTAGCGGGGGCGGGGATGAGCAGTTCTTC
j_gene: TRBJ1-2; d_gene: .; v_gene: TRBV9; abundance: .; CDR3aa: CASSVRPAGLSKANYGYTF; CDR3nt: TGTGCCAGCAGCGTAAGGCCCGCCGGGTTATCCAAGGCTAACTATGGCTACACCTTC
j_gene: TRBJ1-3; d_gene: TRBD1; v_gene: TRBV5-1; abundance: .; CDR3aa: CASSLGRGDTIYF; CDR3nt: TGCGCCAGCAGCTTGGGCAGGGGGGACACCATATATTTT
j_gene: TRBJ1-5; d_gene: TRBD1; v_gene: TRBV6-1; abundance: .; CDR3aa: CASSPGTGGNQPQHF; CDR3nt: TGTGCCAGCAGCCCCGGGACAGGGGGCAATCAGCCCCAGCATTTT
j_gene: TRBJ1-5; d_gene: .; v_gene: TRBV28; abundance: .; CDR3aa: CASSFPSNQPQHF; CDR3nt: TGTGCCAGCAGTTTTCCAAGCAATCAGCCCCAGCATTTT
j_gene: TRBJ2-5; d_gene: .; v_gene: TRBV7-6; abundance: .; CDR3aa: CASSSSRGISDETQYF; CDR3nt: TGTGCCAGCAGCTCCTCGAGGGGGATTAGCGACGAGACCCAGTACTTC
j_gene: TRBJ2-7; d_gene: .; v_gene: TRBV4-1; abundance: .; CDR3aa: CASSQGDVAAEQYF; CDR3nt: TGCGCCAGCAGCCAAGGAGATGTAGCGGCCGAGCAGTACTTC
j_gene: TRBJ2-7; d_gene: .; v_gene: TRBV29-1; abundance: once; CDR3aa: CSVGAASYEQYF; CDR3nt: TGCAGCGTTGGGGCAGCCTCCTACGAGCAGTACTTC
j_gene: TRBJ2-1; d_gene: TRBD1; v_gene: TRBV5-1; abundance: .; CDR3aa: CASSLAPFTPGQNEQFF; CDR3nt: TGCGCCAGCAGCTTGGCCCCATTCACCCCGGGACAGAATGAGCAGTTCTTC
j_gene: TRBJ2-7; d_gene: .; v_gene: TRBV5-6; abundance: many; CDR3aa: CASSFSDRPHSYEQYF; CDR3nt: TGTGCCAGCAGCTTTTCCGACAGGCCACACTCCTACGAGCAGTACTTC
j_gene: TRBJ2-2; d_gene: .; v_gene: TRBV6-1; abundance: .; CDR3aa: CATRRDSWTGELFF; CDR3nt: TGTGCCACCAGACGGGACTCATGGACCGGGGAGCTGTTTTTT
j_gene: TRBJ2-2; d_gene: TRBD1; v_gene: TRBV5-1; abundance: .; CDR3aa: CASIRDRGNTGELFF; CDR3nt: TGCGCCAGCATCCGGGACAGGGGAAACACCGGGGAGCTGTTTTTT
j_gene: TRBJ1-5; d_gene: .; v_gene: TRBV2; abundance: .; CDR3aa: CATRGGSSNQPQHF; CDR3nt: TGTGCCACCCGGGGAGGAAGTAGCAATCAGCCCCAGCATTTT
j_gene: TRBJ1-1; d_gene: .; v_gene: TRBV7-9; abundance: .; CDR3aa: CASSPPGGGVEAFF; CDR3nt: TGTGCCAGCAGCCCCCCGGGGGGAGGCGTTGAAGCTTTCTTT